This T cell receptor (beta chain) comes out of a study of monozygotic twins with inflammatory bowel disease. Overall study results and limits: Other individuals had fewer clonotypes in common with IBD patients than with healthy twins, especially with disease activity. Repertoire similarity matched across concordant and discordant twins, perhaps owing to limited power.

Nested PCRs (about 15 and 9 cycles, two total) were applied to TCRalpha and TCRbeta cDNA. TCRdb reprocessed the 5' RACE reads and stores each CDR3 protein as one record, lacking DNA. This sample carries approximately 340,000 distinct CDR3 sequences, with under 2.5% going to the ten biggest clones. About this clonotype: What it binds is unknown.

Donors gave over 2 ml of blood apiece. This CDR3 spans 15 amino acids. CDR1 is SEHNR and CDR2 is FQNEAQ in the germline V gene (reference sequence). This TCR was sampled from a human donor with ulcerative colitis or Crohn's disease, or a healthy co-twin of an affected twin (not recorded which). This chain joins TRBV7-9 and TRBJ2-3; TCRdb's assignment of TRBD2 cannot be checked, as there is no DNA. Sequenced input: blood. The CDR3 loop reads CASSRGIAGSDTQYF.